This is a list of T cell receptor beta chains from one sample in a study of OX40 agonist ivuxolimab in advanced cancers. Generated by immunoSEQ multiplex PCR, the TCRdb table keeps only in-frame clones and is missing some. The repertoire holds over 55,000 clones, with around 82% as singletons. The sample consisted of CD4+ or CD8+ T cells sorted from blood, taken in a trial of the OX40 agonist ivuxolimab. The receptors stem from an adult with an advanced solid tumor such as melanoma, head and neck, liver or kidney cancer. CDR3s include the opening cysteine and the closing phenylalanine or tryptophan. The D gene is left open where the match is weak. Some rows mark clone size as missing; the rest say once, few, many or name a class of expanded clone.

cdr3_nt cdr3_aa clone_size j_call v_call d_call
TGTGCCAGCAGAACCGGGACAGGGGGGAAACTGTTTTTT CASRTGTGGKLFF . TRBJ1-4 TRBV28 TRBD1
TGTGCCAGCAGCGTAGGGAATTACAGGGAAGGTGAAGCTTTCTTT CASSVGNYREGEAFF . TRBJ1-1 TRBV9 .
TGTGCCAGTAGCAACCTCAGGGTTAGGGGCACTGAAGCTTTCTTT CASSNLRVRGTEAFF . TRBJ1-1 TRBV19 .
TGTGCCAGCAGCTTGAGCGGGTCAAGCAATGAGCAGTTCTTC CASSLSGSSNEQFF few TRBJ2-1 TRBV5-6 .
TGTGCCAGCAGCTCCTCAGGAGGGGCCGATCAGCCCCAGCATTTT CASSSSGGADQPQHF once TRBJ1-5 TRBV7-9 .
TGTGCCAGCAGTTACGGCAGTGAGTCCTATGGCTACACCTTC CASSYGSESYGYTF many TRBJ1-2 TRBV6-6 .
TGTGCCAGCAGGCTACCGGGACAGCTGAACACTGAAGCTTTCTTT CASRLPGQLNTEAFF few TRBJ1-1 TRBV6-5 TRBD1
TGTGCCAGCAGCTTAGCTTCGGGGTGGAATGAGCAGTTCTTC CASSLASGWNEQFF . TRBJ2-1 TRBV7-2 .
TGTGCCAGCAGCTTAGAAAGTTTTGGGGCCAACGTCCTGACTTTC CASSLESFGANVLTF . TRBJ2-6 TRBV7-8 .
TGCGCCAGCAGCGCTCTACTTTGGACCGGGGAGCTGTTTTTT CASSALLWTGELFF . TRBJ2-2 TRBV4-1 .
TGTGCCAGCACAAAGGAAGGTTACTTCTCTGGGGCCAACGTCCTGACTTTC CASTKEGYFSGANVLTF few TRBJ2-6 TRBV21-1 .
TGTGCCAGTAGTACAACTGACAGGGTGAACATTCAGTACTTC CASSTTDRVNIQYF . TRBJ2-4 TRBV19 TRBD1
TGCAGTGCCTTAGCTTTAGAGGGCTACACCTTC CSALALEGYTF . TRBJ1-2 TRBV20-1 .
TGTGCCAGCAGCTTAACGACGGCAGCCCTTAATTCACCCCTCCACTTT CASSLTTAALNSPLHF . TRBJ1-6 TRBV7-3 .
TGCAGCGTTGAAGATCCTGGACAGGGGGGAGGCTACACCTTC CSVEDPGQGGGYTF . TRBJ1-2 TRBV29-1 TRBD1
TGTGCCAGCAGCTCGGGGCCCTGGAAGGAGCAGTACTTC CASSSGPWKEQYF . TRBJ2-7 TRBV7-1 .
TGTGCCAGCAGTGGAGGGTCCGGGGAGCTGTTTTTT CASSGGSGELFF . TRBJ2-2 TRBV6-5 .
TGTGCCAGCAGTGAAATCGGACAGGACAACTACGAGCAGTACTTC CASSEIGQDNYEQYF once TRBJ2-7 TRBV6-1 TRBD1
TGTGCCAGCAGCTTAGTCTCAGGCTATGGCTACACCTTC CASSLVSGYGYTF . TRBJ1-2 TRBV7-2 .
TGTGCCAGCAGCCCATCTGGGGGCGGGGGAAAGGACATTCAGTACTTC CASSPSGGGGKDIQYF . TRBJ2-4 TRBV5-4 .